This T cell receptor beta chain is drawn from a study of blood T cell repertoires in COVID-19. Study background: Sites in the United States, Italy and Spain provided acute and convalescent COVID-19 samples.

Trimming cost V 0 bases and J 9 bases, with 9 bases left between them. Germline CDR1 reads SGHRS; CDR2 reads YFSETQ. This CDR3 comprises 12 residues. Cohort placement rested on clinical history that participants reported themselves. The study counted Cohort 3 donors as recovered given two negative PCRs, clearance, or symptom resolution. In the authors' workflow: Amplification of reference gene primers was used by the study to estimate nucleated cell counts. Sequencing was performed with immunoSEQ multiplex PCR; in TCRdb, only in-frame clones are kept and a portion is missing. D and trimming come from the DNA, and the V and J calls and clone size come from that table. Of approximately 300,000 clones detected, about 89% appear once; the ten largest clones hold roughly 5%.

This chain uses TRBV5-1 with TRBJ1-1; D gene ambiguous. The sequencing sample was made of PBMCs or T cells enriched from blood (not recorded which). The sequence was obtained from a man in his fifties or sixties who had recovered from COVID-19. The CDR3 DNA reads as TGCGCCAGCAGCTTGGACCAGGTAAAAGCTTTCTTT. It codes for CASSLDQVKAFF.